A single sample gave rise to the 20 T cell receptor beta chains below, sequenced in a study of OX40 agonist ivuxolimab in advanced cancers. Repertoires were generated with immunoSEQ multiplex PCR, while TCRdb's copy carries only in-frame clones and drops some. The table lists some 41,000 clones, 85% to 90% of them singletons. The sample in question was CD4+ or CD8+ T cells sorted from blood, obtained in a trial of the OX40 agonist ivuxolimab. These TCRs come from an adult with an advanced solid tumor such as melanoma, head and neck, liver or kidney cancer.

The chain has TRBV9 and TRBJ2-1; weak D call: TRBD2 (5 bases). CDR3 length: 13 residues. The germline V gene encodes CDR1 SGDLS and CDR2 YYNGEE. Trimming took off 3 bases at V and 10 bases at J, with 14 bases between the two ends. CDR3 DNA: TGTGCCAGCAGCGAGATGGCTAGCCGGGAGCAGTTCTTC. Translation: CASSEMASREQFF.

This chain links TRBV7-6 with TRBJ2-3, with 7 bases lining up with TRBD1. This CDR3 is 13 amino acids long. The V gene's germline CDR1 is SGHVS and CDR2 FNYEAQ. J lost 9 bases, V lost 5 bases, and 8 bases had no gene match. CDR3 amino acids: CASSKSTGETQYF. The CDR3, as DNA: TGTGCCAGCAGCAAATCTACAGGGGAAACGCAGTATTTT.

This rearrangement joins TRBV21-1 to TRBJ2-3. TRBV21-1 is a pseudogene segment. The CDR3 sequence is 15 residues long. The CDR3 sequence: CASSKGGSNTDTQYF. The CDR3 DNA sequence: TGTGCCAGCAGCAAAGGGGGAAGTAACACAGATACGCAGTATTTT.

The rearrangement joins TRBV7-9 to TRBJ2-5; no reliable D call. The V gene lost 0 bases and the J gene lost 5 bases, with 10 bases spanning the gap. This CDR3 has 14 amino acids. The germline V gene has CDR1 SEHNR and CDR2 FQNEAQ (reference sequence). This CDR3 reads CASSLAPATETQYF. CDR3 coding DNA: TGTGCCAGCAGCTTAGCTCCGGCTACGGAGACCCAGTACTTC.

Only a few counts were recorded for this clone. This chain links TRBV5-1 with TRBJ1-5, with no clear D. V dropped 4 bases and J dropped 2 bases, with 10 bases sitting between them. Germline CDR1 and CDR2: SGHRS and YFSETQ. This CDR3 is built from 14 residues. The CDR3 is CASSEGVGNQPQHF. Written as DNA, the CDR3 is TGCGCCAGCAGCGAGGGAGTCGGCAATCAGCCCCAGCATTTT.

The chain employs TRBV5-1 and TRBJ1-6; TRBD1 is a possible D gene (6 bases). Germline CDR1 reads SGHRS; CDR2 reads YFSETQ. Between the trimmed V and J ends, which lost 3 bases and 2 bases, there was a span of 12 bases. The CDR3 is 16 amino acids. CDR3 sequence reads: CASSSTGIPYNSPLHF. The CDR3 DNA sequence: TGCGCCAGCAGCTCTACAGGGATCCCCTATAATTCACCCCTCCACTTT.

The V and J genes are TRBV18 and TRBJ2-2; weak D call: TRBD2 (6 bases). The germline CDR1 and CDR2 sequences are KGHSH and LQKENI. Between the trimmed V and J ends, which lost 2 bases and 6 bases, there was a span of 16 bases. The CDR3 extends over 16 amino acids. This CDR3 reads CASSPNAPGGAGELFF. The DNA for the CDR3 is TGTGCCAGCTCACCAAACGCCCCCGGGGGAGCCGGGGAGCTGTTTTTT.

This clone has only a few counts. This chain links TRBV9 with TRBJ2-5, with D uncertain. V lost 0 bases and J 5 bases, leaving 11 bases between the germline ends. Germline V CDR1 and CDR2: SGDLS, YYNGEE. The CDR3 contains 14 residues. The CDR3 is CASSVEPEGETQYF. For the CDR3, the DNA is TGTGCCAGCAGCGTAGAGCCCGAAGGGGAGACCCAGTACTTC.

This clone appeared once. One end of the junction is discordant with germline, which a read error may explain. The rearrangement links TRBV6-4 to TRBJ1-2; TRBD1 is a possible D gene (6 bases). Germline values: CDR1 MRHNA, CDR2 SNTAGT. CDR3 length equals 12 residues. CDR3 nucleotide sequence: TGTGCCATCAGTCGCACAGGGTTTGGCTACACCTTC. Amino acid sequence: CAISRTGFGYTF.

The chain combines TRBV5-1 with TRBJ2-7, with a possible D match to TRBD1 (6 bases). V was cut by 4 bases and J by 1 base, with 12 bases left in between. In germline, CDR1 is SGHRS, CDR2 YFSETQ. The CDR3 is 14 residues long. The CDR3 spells CASSAGQGSYEQYF. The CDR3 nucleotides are TGCGCCAGCAGCGCGGGCCAGGGGTCCTACGAGCAGTACTTC.

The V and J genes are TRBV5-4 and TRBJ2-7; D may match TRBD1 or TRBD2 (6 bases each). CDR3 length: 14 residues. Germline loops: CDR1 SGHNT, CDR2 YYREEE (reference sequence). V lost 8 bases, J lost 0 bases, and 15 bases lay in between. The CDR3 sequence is CASSRGASSYEQYF. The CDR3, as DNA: TGTGCCAGTAGTAGGGGGGCAAGCTCCTACGAGCAGTACTTC.

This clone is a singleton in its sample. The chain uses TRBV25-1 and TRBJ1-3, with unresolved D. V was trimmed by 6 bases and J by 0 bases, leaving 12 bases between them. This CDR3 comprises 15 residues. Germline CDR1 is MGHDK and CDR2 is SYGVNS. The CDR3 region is CASSDGTFSGNTIYF. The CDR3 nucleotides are TGTGCCAGCAGCGACGGTACCTTCTCTGGAAACACCATATATTTT. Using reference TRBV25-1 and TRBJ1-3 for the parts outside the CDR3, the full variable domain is EADIYQTPRYLVIGTGKKITLECSQTMGHDKMYWYQQDPGMELHLIHYSYGVNSTEKGDLSSESTVSRIRTEHFPLTLESARPSHTSQYLCASSDGTFSGNTIYFGEGSWLTVV.

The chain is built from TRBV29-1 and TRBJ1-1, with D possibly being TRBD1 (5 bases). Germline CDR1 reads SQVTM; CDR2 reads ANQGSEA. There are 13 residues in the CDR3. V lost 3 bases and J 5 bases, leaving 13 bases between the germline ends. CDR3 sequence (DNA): TGCAGCGTTGAGTCGGGGACTCGGACTGAAGCTTTCTTT. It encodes CSVESGTRTEAFF. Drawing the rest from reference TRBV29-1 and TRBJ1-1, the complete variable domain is SAVISQKPSRDICQRGTSLTIQCQVDSQVTMMFWYRQQPGQSLTLIATANQGSEATYESGFVIDKFPISRPNLTFSTLTVSNMSPEDSSIYLCSVESGTRTEAFFGQGTRLTVV.

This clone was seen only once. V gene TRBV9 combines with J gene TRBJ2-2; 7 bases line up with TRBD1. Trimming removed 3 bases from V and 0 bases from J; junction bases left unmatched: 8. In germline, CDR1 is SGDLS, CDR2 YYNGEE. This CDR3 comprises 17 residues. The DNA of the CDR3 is TGTGCCAGCAGCGGCCATCGACAGGGCGCGAACACCGGGGAGCTGTTTTTT. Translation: CASSGHRQGANTGELFF.

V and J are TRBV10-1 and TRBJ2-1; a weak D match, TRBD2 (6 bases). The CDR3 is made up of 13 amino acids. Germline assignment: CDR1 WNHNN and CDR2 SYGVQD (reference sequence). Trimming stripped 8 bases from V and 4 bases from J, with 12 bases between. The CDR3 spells CASAAGPYNEQFF. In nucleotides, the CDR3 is TGCGCCAGCGCGGCGGGACCGTACAATGAGCAGTTCTTC.

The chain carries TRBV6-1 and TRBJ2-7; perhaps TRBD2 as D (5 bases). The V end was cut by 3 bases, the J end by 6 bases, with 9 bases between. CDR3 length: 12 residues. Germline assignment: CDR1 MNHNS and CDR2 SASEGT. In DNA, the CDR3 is TGTGCCAGCAGTGATCCGGGAAGCGAGCAGTACTTC. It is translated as CASSDPGSEQYF.

The CDR3 sequence: CAVSEAGQHEKLFF. Written as DNA, the CDR3 is TGTGCCGTCAGTGAGGCGGGACAACATGAAAAACTGTTTTTT. The chain couples TRBV6-4 to TRBJ1-4; D is perhaps TRBD1 (6 bases). Trimming pared 11 bases from V and 6 bases from J, leaving 19 bases between. This CDR3 spans 14 amino acids. Germline assignment: CDR1 MRHNA and CDR2 SNTAGT.

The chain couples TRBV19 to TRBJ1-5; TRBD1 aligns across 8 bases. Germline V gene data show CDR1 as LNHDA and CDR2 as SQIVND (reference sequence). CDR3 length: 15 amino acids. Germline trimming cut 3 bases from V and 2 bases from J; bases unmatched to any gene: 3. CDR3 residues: CASSMDRVGNQPQHF. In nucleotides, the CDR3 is TGTGCCAGTAGTATGGACAGGGTGGGCAATCAGCCCCAGCATTTT.

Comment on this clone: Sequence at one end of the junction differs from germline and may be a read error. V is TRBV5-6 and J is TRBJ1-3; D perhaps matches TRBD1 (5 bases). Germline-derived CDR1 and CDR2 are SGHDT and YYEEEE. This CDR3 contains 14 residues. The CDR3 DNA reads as TGTGCCAGCAGTCAGGTCAGGGCTGGTAACACCATATATTTT. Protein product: CASSQVRAGNTIYF.

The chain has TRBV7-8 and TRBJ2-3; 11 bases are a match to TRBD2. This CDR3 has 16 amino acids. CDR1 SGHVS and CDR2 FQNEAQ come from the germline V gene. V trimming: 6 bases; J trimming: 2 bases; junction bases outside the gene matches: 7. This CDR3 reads CASSSRLAGYTDTQYF. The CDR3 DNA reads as TGTGCCAGCAGTTCTCGACTAGCGGGGTACACAGATACGCAGTATTTT. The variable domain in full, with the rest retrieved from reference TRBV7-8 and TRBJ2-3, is GAGVSQSPRYKVAKRGQDVALRCDPISGHVSLFWYQQALGQGPEFLTYFQNEAQLDKSGLPSDRFFAERPEGSVSTLKIQRTQQEDSAVYLCASSSRLAGYTDTQYFGPGTRLTVL.